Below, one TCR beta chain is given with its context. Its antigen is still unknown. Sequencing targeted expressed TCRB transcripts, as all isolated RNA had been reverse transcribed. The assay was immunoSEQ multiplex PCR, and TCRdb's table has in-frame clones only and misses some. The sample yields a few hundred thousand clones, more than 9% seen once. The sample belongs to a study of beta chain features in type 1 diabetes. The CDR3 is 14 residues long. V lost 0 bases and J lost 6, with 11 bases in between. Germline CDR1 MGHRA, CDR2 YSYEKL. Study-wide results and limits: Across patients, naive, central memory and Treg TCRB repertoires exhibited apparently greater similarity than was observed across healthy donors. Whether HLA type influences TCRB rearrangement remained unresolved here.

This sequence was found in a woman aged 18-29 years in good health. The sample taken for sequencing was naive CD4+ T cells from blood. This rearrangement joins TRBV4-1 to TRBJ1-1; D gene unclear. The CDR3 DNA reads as TGCGCCAGCAGCCAAGACCGGGGTCTGGCTGAAGCTTTCTTT. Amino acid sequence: CASSQDRGLAEAFF.